The 4 T cell receptor beta chains in this list originate from one sample, sequenced in a study of shared clonotypes between healthy human individuals. Clones were sequenced by immunoSEQ multiplex PCR, and TCRdb holds only the in-frame ones, with some missing. The sample shows about 2,200,000 clones, roughly 91% of them seen only once. Positive CCR7 selection of CD45RO-negative cells yielded the naive CD8 cells, and terminally differentiated effector memory CD45RA+ cells were excluded. Material: naive CD8+ T cells from PBMCs. These receptors all come from a young man in good health. Some clones in this sample may be carry-over from other donors' samples.

The chain recombines TRBV7-2 with TRBJ2-3; D perhaps matches TRBD2 (6 bases). CDR3 length: 15 amino acids. From germline, CDR1 is SGHTA and CDR2 FQGNSA. The V end lost 6 bases, the J end lost 7 bases, and 20 bases lay between the germline ends. The CDR3 nucleotides read TGTGCCAGCAGTTCCGGAGTAGCGGAGGGATATACGCAGTATTTT. Amino acids: CASSSGVAEGYTQYF.

The genes are TRBV5-1 and TRBJ2-2; the match to TRBD1 covers 7 bases. This CDR3 spans 17 amino acids. Germline CDR1 is SGHRS and CDR2 is YFSETQ. The V segment lost 4 bases and the J segment 0 bases; nucleotides outside the gene matches: 9. The CDR3 spells CASSTPRDSSNTGELFF. CDR3 nucleotides: TGCGCCAGCAGCACGCCAAGGGACAGCTCGAACACCGGGGAGCTGTTTTTT.

This clone has only one observation. The J gene is TRBJ2-7, the V gene TRBV19, with 9 positions matching TRBD1. The CDR3 consists of 15 residues. V was clipped by 3 bases and J by 1 base; unmatched bases: 4. Germline loops: CDR1 LNHDA, CDR2 SQIVND (reference sequence). CDR3 sequence (DNA): TGTGCCAGTAGTATTCGACAGGGGGAATCCTACGAGCAGTACTTC. This sequence encodes CASSIRQGESYEQYF.

The rearrangement links TRBV7-2 to TRBJ2-7; TRBD2 aligns across 10 bases. This CDR3 is 15 amino acids long. The J segment lost 1 base and the V segment lost 4 bases, leaving 4 bases of the junction unmatched. Germline loops: CDR1 SGHTA, CDR2 FQGNSA. CDR3 sequence reads: CASSSSGRGSYEQYF. In nucleotides, the CDR3 is TGTGCCAGCAGCTCCAGCGGGAGGGGTTCCTACGAGCAGTACTTC.